These 17 T cell receptor beta chains were sequenced from one sample in a study of T cell clonality in common variable immunodeficiency. Clones were sequenced by immunoSEQ multiplex PCR, and TCRdb holds only the in-frame ones, with some missing. Listed for the sample are approximately 34,000 clones, none seen a single time. The sample taken for sequencing was peripheral blood mononuclear cells. These receptors all come from a person aged 18 to 70 in good health.

This clone was observed many times. The read falls 3 residues short of the CDR3 end, and the missing part is taken from the germline J gene. The V call is TRBV30, the J call TRBJ2-1, with 8 bases aligning to TRBD2. Trimming at V came to 3 bases and at J to 7 bases, leaving 11 bases not matched to a gene. CDR1 and CDR2 from the germline V gene are GTSNPN and SVGIG (reference sequence). CDR3 length equals 15 residues. CDR3 DNA, as far as it was read: TGTGCCTGGAGCTCCGGAGCGGGAGTAGTGAATGAG. Its translation is CAWSSGAGVVNE. The full CDR3 protein is CAWSSGAGVVNEQFF.

Many counts were recorded for this clone. The CDR3 end is not reached by the read, which stops 3 residues before it; the germline J gene fills it in. The rearrangement links TRBV2 to TRBJ2-7; TRBD1 matches 8 bases. The CDR3 consists of 13 residues. Germline loops: CDR1 SNHLY, CDR2 FYNNEI. J was trimmed by 3 bases and V by 8 bases; bases with no gene match: 6. The CDR3 DNA, read in part, is TGTGCCAGCGCTCGGACAGGGATCTACGAG. This gives the protein CASARTGIYE. The whole CDR3 protein is CASARTGIYEQYF. The full variable domain, in which reference TRBV2 and TRBJ2-7 provide the parts outside the CDR3, is EPEVTQTPSHQVTQMGQEVILRCVPISNHLYFYWYRQILGQKVEFLVSFYNNEISEKSEIFDDQFSVERPDGSNFTLKIRSTKLEDSAMYFCASARTGIYEQYFGPGTRLTVT.

Ten or more counts support this clone. Read sequence stops 3 residues before the CDR3 end, and the germline J gene provides the missing end. J is TRBJ2-7 and V is TRBV20-1, with TRBD2 matching over 8 bases. The CDR3 runs 20 residues. V shed 5 bases, J shed 0 bases, and the junction held 24 bases outside the gene matches. Per germline, CDR1 DFQATT and CDR2 SNEGSKA (reference sequence). The CDR3 bases that were read are TGCAGTGCTCCTAAAGAACTCGGACTAGCTTCTCCCACTAGCTCCTACGAG. Protein product: CSAPKELGLASPTSSYE. The whole CDR3 protein reads CSAPKELGLASPTSSYEQYF.

This clone was counted at least ten times. The read terminates 3 residues before the CDR3 end, so the remaining end is supplied by the germline J gene. The gene calls are TRBV5-4 and TRBJ2-2; 8 nucleotides agree with TRBD2. Germline CDR1 and CDR2: SGHNT and YYREEE (reference sequence). The CDR3 has 14 amino acids. J was trimmed by 6 bases and V by 4 bases; bases with no gene match: 5. Incomplete CDR3 DNA: TGTGCCAGCAGCCCCGACGGGGGGGCCGGGGAG. Residues: CASSPDGGAGE. The CDR3 in full is CASSPDGGAGELFF. Full variable domain (outside the CDR3, taken from reference TRBV5-4 and TRBJ2-2): ETGVTQSPTHLIKTRGQQVTLRCSSQSGHNTVSWYQQALGQGPQFIFQYYREEENGRGNFPPRFSGLQFPNYSSELNVNALELDDSALYLCASSPDGGAGELFFGEGSRLTVL.

This clone was found many times. The read ends 3 residues early relative to the CDR3; the germline J gene fills the gap. V usage is TRBV2 and J usage is TRBJ1-1; 8 bases match TRBD1. This CDR3 contains 14 residues. The J segment lost 0 bases and the V segment lost 8 bases, leaving 5 bases of the junction unmatched. In germline, CDR1 is SNHLY, CDR2 FYNNEI. The CDR3 is CASHLGQVNTEAFF. The sequenced CDR3 bases are TGTGCCAGCCACTTGGGACAGGTGAACACTGAA.

This clone was detected ten times or more. The missing CDR3 end, 3 residues past where the read stops, is filled in from the germline J gene. V and J are TRBV5-1 and TRBJ1-1; D unclear. In germline, CDR1 is SGHRS, CDR2 YFSETQ. The V end lost 4 bases, the J end lost 1 base, and 14 bases lay between the germline ends. The CDR3 runs to 15 residues. The covered CDR3 bases are TGCGCCAGCAGCCCCGATTACAGAGAGAACACTGAA. This codes for CASSPDYRENTE. The whole CDR3 protein reads CASSPDYRENTEAFF.

The sample holds many counts of this clone. With the read ending 3 residues before the CDR3 end, the germline J gene is used to fill in that end. The chain has TRBV18 and TRBJ2-5, with 7 bases identical to TRBD1. With V trimmed by 3 bases and J by 1 base, 8 bases remained unmatched. Germline V gene sequence: CDR1 KGHSH, CDR2 LQKENI. The CDR3 is 16 residues long. CDR3: CASSPGQQNFQETQYF. CDR3 DNA (partial): TGTGCCAGCTCACCGGGACAGCAAAACTTCCAAGAGACC. The full variable domain, in which reference TRBV18 and TRBJ2-5 provide the parts outside the CDR3, is NAGVMQNPRHLVRRRGQEARLRCSPMKGHSHVYWYRQLPEEGLKFMVYLQKENIIDESGMPKERFSAEFPKEGPSILRIQQVVRGDSAAYFCASSPGQQNFQETQYFGPGTRLLVL.

This clone was counted a few times. The read terminates 3 residues before the CDR3 end, so the remaining end is supplied by the germline J gene. The J gene is TRBJ2-7, the V gene TRBV19, with a possible D match to TRBD1 (5 bases). Germline CDR1 reads LNHDA; CDR2 reads SQIVND (reference sequence). V was shortened by 0 bases and J by 4 bases, with 13 bases between the two germline ends. CDR3 length: 15 amino acids. The CDR3 bases that were read are TGTGCCAGTAGTATAGATCTATCAGGGCGGTACGAG. Its protein is CASSIDLSGRYE. Given in full, the CDR3 is CASSIDLSGRYEQYF.

This clone occurred many times. Read data end 3 residues before the CDR3 end; the end is taken from the germline J gene. The chain couples TRBV18 to TRBJ2-7, with a tentative D call TRBD1 (7 bases). CDR1 is KGHSH, CDR2 LQKENI, per germline. The CDR3 extends over 13 amino acids. Deletions cut 4 bases from V and 3 bases from J, with 10 bases between. The CDR3 bases that were read are TGTGCCAGCTCACTCCAGGGGGGCTACGAG. Amino acid sequence: CASSLQGGYE. The full CDR3 is CASSLQGGYEQYF.

This clone was counted many times. Read sequence stops 3 residues before the CDR3 end, and the germline J gene provides the missing end. The chain recombines TRBV19 with TRBJ2-1, with a tentative D call TRBD1 (6 bases). Germline V gene lookup returns CDR1 LNHDA and CDR2 SQIVND (reference sequence). The V end lost 4 bases, the J end lost 9 bases, and 16 bases lay between the germline ends. There are 14 residues in the CDR3. The CDR3 loop reads CASSTPGTTVEQFF. CDR3 DNA, as far as it was read: TGTGCCAGTAGTACACCCGGGACAACGGTTGAG.

This clone appeared many times. The sequence runs out 3 residues before the end of the CDR3; the remainder is reconstructed from the germline J gene. V usage is TRBV6-1 and J usage is TRBJ2-5, with 7 positions matching TRBD1. V was pared by 2 bases and J by 3 bases, with 6 bases of the junction left unmatched. The length of the CDR3 is 15 residues. Germline loops: CDR1 MNHNS, CDR2 SASEGT. CDR3 DNA (partial): TGTGCCAGCAGTGAAAAAGAAGACAGGGAAGAGACC. The encoded protein is CASSEKEDREET. The full CDR3 protein is CASSEKEDREETQYF.

This clone was counted at least ten times. Read coverage stops 3 residues before the CDR3 terminus; the germline J gene supplies the remainder. The V gene is TRBV30, the J gene TRBJ2-7; possibly TRBD2 for D (7 bases). The CDR3 loop spans 13 amino acids. With 3 bases removed from V and 4 bases from J, the gap between germline ends came to 13 bases. CDR1 is GTSNPN and CDR2 is SVGIG in the germline V gene (reference sequence). CDR3 sequence: CAWSQQGGYEQYF. The DNA read from the CDR3 is TGTGCCTGGAGCCAACAGGGAGGGTACGAG. The variable domain in full, with the rest retrieved from reference TRBV30 and TRBJ2-7, is SQTIHQWPATLVQPVGSPLSLECTVEGTSNPNLYWYRQAAGRGLQLLFYSVGIGQISSEVPQNLSASRPQDRQFILSSKKLLLSDSGFYLCAWSQQGGYEQYFGPGTRLTVT.

Ten or more counts support this clone. The read halts 3 residues ahead of the CDR3 end, with the missing end drawn from the germline J gene. The chain combines TRBV15 with TRBJ1-1; D ambiguous. Looked up from germline, CDR1 is LNHNV and CDR2 is YYDKDF (reference sequence). The CDR3 has 14 amino acids. The sequenced part of the CDR3 DNA is TGTGCCACCAGCAGAGGTCAGGCAGCGGGGGAA. It codes for CATSRGQAAGE. The full CDR3 is CATSRGQAAGEAFF.

In this sample, this clone turned up many times. Coverage ceases 3 residues before the CDR3 finishes, and the germline J gene fills in the end. The rearrangement uses TRBV7-2 and TRBJ2-7, with TRBD2 identical over 12 bases. The V and J ends lost 0 bases and 4 bases, in that order; junction bases with no gene match: 4. This CDR3 comprises 16 residues. Germline lookup yields CDR1 SGHTA and CDR2 FQGNSA. CDR3: CASSLALAGGFYEQYF. The DNA read from the CDR3 is TGTGCCAGCAGCTTAGCGCTAGCGGGAGGGTTTTACGAG.

This clone was counted ten times or more. The missing CDR3 end, 3 residues past where the read stops, is filled in from the germline J gene. This chain uses TRBV14 with TRBJ2-7, with 10 positions matching TRBD1. V trimming: 0 bases; J trimming: 6 bases; junction bases outside the gene matches: 8. This CDR3 spans 16 amino acids. Germline V gene data show CDR1 as SGHDN and CDR2 as FVKESK. Here the CDR3 reads CASSQEYGTGVSEQYF. Incomplete CDR3 DNA: TGTGCCAGCAGCCAAGAGTATGGGACAGGGGTAAGCGAG.

This clone occurred many times. The read is 3 residues too short to cover the CDR3 end, so that end is filled in from the germline J gene. The V gene is TRBV20-1, the J gene TRBJ2-5; D may be TRBD1 (6 bases). V lost 0 bases to trimming and J lost 4 bases, with 15 bases between them. Germline assignment: CDR1 DFQATT and CDR2 SNEGSKA (reference sequence). The CDR3 covers 15 residues. CDR3 bases read: TGCAGTGCTAGAGATTCAGGGGTCCCCACAGAGACC. Protein sequence: CSARDSGVPTET. The CDR3 reads in full as CSARDSGVPTETQYF.

This clone was picked up many times. The CDR3 is cut off 3 residues early in the read; its end comes from the germline J gene. The chain recombines TRBV20-1 with TRBJ2-3; D unclear. This CDR3 is built from 14 residues. V gave up 5 bases and J gave up 6 bases, with 18 bases separating them. CDR1 is DFQATT, CDR2 SNEGSKA, per germline (reference sequence). The CDR3 sequence: CSAPPGAPLDTQYF. The DNA read from the CDR3 is TGCAGTGCTCCCCCCGGTGCCCCTCTGGATACG.